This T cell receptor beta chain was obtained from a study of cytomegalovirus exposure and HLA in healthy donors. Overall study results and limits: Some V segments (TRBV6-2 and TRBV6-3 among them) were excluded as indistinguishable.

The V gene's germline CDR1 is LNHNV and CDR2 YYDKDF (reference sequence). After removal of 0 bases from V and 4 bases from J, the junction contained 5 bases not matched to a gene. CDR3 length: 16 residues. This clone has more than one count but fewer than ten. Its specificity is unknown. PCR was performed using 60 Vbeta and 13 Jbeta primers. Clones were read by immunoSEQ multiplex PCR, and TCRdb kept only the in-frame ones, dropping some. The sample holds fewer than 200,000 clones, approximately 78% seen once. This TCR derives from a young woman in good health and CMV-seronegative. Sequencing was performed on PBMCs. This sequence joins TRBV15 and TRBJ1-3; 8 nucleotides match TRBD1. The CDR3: CATSRDTGGSGNTIYF. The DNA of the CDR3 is TGTGCCACCAGCAGAGACACAGGGGGATCAGGAAACACCATATATTTT.